Given below is one T cell receptor (beta chain) in context. What it binds is not known. These data are taken from a study of cytomegalovirus exposure and HLA in healthy donors. PCR was performed using 60 Vbeta and 13 Jbeta primers. Method: immunoSEQ multiplex PCR; TCRdb's copy keeps in-frame clones and lacks some. Here the sample spans about 160,000 clones, approximately 80% being singletons. Study observations and caveats: A prior analysis recorded that most TCR beta V segments were productive about 87% or about 30% of the time. TCR beta sequences reportedly predicted most subjects' HLA-A and HLA-B alleles accurately. Across all donors, roughly uniform sequencing depth was an assumption of the presence/absence analyses.

The CDR3 has 14 amino acids. V was clipped by 1 base and J by 1 base, with 7 bases between them. The germline CDR1 and CDR2 sequences are SGHRS and YFSETQ. The chain recombines TRBV5-1 with TRBJ2-3; D not resolved. The receptor was derived from a man younger than 40 in good health and CMV-seronegative. The sample taken for sequencing was PBMCs. The CDR3 region is CASSLRSGTDTQYF. DNA for the CDR3: TGCGCCAGCAGCTTGAGAAGCGGCACAGATACGCAGTATTTT.